This entry is about one TCR beta chain. The junction differs from germline at one of its ends, possibly a read error. These data originate in a study of T cell repertoires in cytomegalovirus infection. This CDR3 region has 12 residues. Germline V gene data show CDR1 as SGHTA and CDR2 as FQGTGA. Each CDR3 protein gets one entry after TCRdb re-called the reads with MiXCR. This sample has 97,000 or so distinct CDR3 sequences; about 15% occur once, and the top ten carry more than 7%. Input material: PBMCs. The TCR originated in a human donor in good health (CMV status not recorded). Some clones in this sample may be carry-over from other donors' samples. The chain is built from TRBV7-3 and TRBJ2-1; 10 positions agree with TRBD2. The CDR3 loop reads CASSTLAGALWF. CDR3 DNA: TGTGCCAGCAGCACCCTAGCGGGGGCCCTATGGTTC.